The present entry profiles one T cell receptor (beta chain) with its context. The antigen is unknown. The data stem from a study of shared clonotypes between healthy human individuals. The length of the CDR3 is 13 residues. Trimming pared 5 bases from V and 0 bases from J, leaving 9 bases between. CDR1 and CDR2 (germline): SGHNT, YYREEE (reference sequence). Study findings and constraints: The sampled material consisted only of blood, and tissue repertoires are likely to differ. Memory subsets had estimated richness that was generally smaller than that of naive subsets. Across four donors, naive CD4 shared around 5.4%, naive CD8 under 4%, memory CD4 roughly 2.5%, memory CD8 0.35% to 0.5%.

Assay: immunoSEQ multiplex PCR; the TCRdb copy retains only in-frame clones and omits some. The sample contains approximately 1,500,000 clones, roughly 98% of which appear only once. J is TRBJ2-7 and V is TRBV5-4; D is ambiguous. Input material: naive CD4+ T cells sorted from blood. Subset noted: CD45RA+ positively selected. The TCR originated in a man aged 30 to 45 in good health. The DNA of the CDR3 is TGTGCCAGCAGGAGCCGGGCCTCCTACGAGCAGTACTTC. It specifies CASRSRASYEQYF.